The 2 T cell receptor beta chains reported below all come from one sample, sequenced in a study of control samples from healthy donors and cancer patients. The data were produced by immunoSEQ multiplex PCR, yet TCRdb's version contains in-frame clones alone and is incomplete. Of some 82,000 clones in the sample, about 87% were seen once. Sequenced sample: blood. The source is a man aged 45 to 65 in good health.

This clone came up once. The chain links TRBV9 to TRBJ2-1; 13 bases fit TRBD2. This CDR3 contains 18 residues. The germline CDR1 and CDR2 sequences are SGDLS and YYNGEE. Unmatched junction bases numbered 10, after V lost 3 bases and J lost 4 bases. Written as DNA, the CDR3 is TGTGCCAGCAGCGGAGGACTAGCGGGGGATATATTTTACAATGAGCAGTTCTTC. Protein: CASSGGLAGDIFYNEQFF.

V is TRBV7-2 and J is TRBJ2-7, with D possibly called TRBD1 or TRBD2 (5 bases each). Trimming took 3 bases from V and 2 from J, leaving 17 bases between them. The CDR3 has 16 residues. The germline V gene has CDR1 SGHTA and CDR2 FQGNSA. DNA of the CDR3: TGTGCCAGCAGCTTGGGACCCTCCGGTCTAACCTACGAGCAGTACTTC. Translation gives CASSLGPSGLTYEQYF.